This TCR beta chain is drawn from a study of T cell repertoires and Cas9 in healthy adults (dated by TCRdb to between 2017 and 2018). Context from the whole study: Multi-effector potency, cytotoxicity and lineage determination within the CD4 and CD8 compartments were characterized for SpCas9-reactive T cells. Preexisting T cell immunity against the Streptococcus pyogenes Cas9 nuclease (SpCas9) used in CRISPR gene editing was examined in the study. Points the paper makes about the study in general: In vitro, SpCas9-reactive regulatory T cells were reported to reduce the proliferation and function of SpCas9-reactive effector T cells.

The library came from the immunoSEQ multiplex PCR assay. Here the immuneACCESS table is served through TCRdb, limited to in-frame sequences with V and J called. Missing clones are a known gap in these copies; in checked studies unresolved V genes cover under half, and the rest lacks a known reason. The sample records about 22,000 clones, less than 95% of which are singletons. The biggest ten clones account for roughly 1.4% of the sample. Healthy humans were used as donors in the study. About this clone itself: No cognate antigen has been identified for it. Base qualities are missing; no much larger clone stands one base away.

The specimen was CD4+ effector T cells (CD127+, CD25-, CD137-, CD154-) from PBMCs; culture status not recorded. The sequence was collected from a human donor in good health.

The CDR3 loop reads CASRVYEQYF. The sequenced DNA is TGTGCCAGCAGGGTGTACGAGCAGTACTTC. The chain couples TRBV2 to TRBJ2-7; the D gene identity is not certain. A distance of 4 bases separates the germline ends of V and J, which lose 6 bases and 4 bases respectively. The CDR3 sequence holds 10 residues, the cysteine and phenylalanine included. The CDR3 DNA has 30 bases and is translated from base 1. CDR1 and CDR2 are drawn from the germline V gene: SNHLY, FYNNEI.